This T cell receptor (beta chain) was sequenced for a study of blood T cell repertoires in COVID-19. Study summary: Spain, Italy and the United States supplied samples that represented acute and convalescent COVID-19. In each case, the material was cDNA or gDNA derived from T cells, B-cell-depleted T cells, or PBMCs.

The authors' processing: Scientists estimated how many nucleated cells there were by amplifying reference gene primers. Assay: immunoSEQ multiplex PCR; the TCRdb copy retains only in-frame clones and omits some. V and J calls and clone size are given by that table; D and trimming were obtained from the DNA. The sample holds hundreds of thousands of clones, roughly 88% seen once. Seattle patients were enrolled during active infection and followed longitudinally. V shed 0 bases and J shed 0 bases, with 9 bases lying between them. This CDR3 contains 15 residues. Germline CDR1 reads LGHNA; CDR2 reads YSLEER.

The sequence was obtained from a woman in her thirties with COVID-19, enrolled during active disease. The sample taken for sequencing was peripheral blood. The gene calls are TRBV4-3 and TRBJ2-7; D unclear. Here the CDR3 DNA reads TGCGCCAGCAGCCAAGAGAACGAGCCCTCCTACGAGCAGTACTTC. This sequence encodes CASSQENEPSYEQYF.